What follows are 15 T cell receptor beta chains derived from one specimen sequenced in a study of T cells after yellow fever vaccination. TCRdb redid the calling of the 5' RACE reads with MiXCR, one entry per CDR3 protein. The sample includes some 350,000 distinct CDR3 sequences, about 6.2% of them seen just once. Sample: PBMCs, taken 5 days after the yellow fever booster vaccination. These receptors originate from a man younger than 40 who received the YFV17D yellow fever vaccine.

V is TRBV10-1 and J is TRBJ2-6; D is uncertain. The germline V and J ends were trimmed by 6 bases and 4 bases, with 25 bases remaining between them. The CDR3 consists of 19 residues. Looked up from germline, CDR1 is WNHNN and CDR2 is SYGVQD (reference sequence). The CDR3 protein is CASRFLEASGSSGANVLTF. The DNA for the CDR3 is TGCGCCAGCAGGTTCCTGGAAGCGTCCGGCTCTTCCGGGGCCAACGTCCTGACTTTC.

This clonotype was counted only a few times. This chain links TRBV19 with TRBJ2-7, with 8 bases that match TRBD1. This CDR3 contains 16 residues. The V gene end was trimmed by 5 bases and the J gene end by 4 bases; junction bases not matched to a gene: 13. The germline CDR1 and CDR2 sequences are LNHDA and SQIVND (reference sequence). The CDR3 DNA sequence: TGTGCCAGTAGTCAGAGTGGACAGGGCCGAGGGTACGAGCAGTACTTC. Translated, it gives CASSQSGQGRGYEQYF.

By sample fraction, this clonotype is large. The chain is built from TRBV2 and TRBJ1-1; 8 bases are shared with TRBD1. Germline V lookup: CDR1 SNHLY, CDR2 FYNNEI. CDR3 length: 15 amino acids. V trimming: 7 bases; J trimming: 4 bases; junction bases outside the gene matches: 11. The CDR3 bases are TGTGCCAGCACCTCCCCGGACAGGGTTGGCACTGAAGCTTTCTTT. Encoded protein: CASTSPDRVGTEAFF.

The V gene is TRBV28, the J gene TRBJ2-7; D is possibly TRBD2 (6 bases). Germline V CDR1 and CDR2: MDHEN, SYDVKM. The V gene lost 6 bases and the J gene lost 2 bases, with 20 bases spanning the gap. This CDR3 has 16 residues. CDR3 in amino acids: CASRFIGAGRPYEQYF. The CDR3 bases are TGTGCCAGCAGGTTCATTGGGGCGGGACGGCCCTACGAGCAGTACTTC.

CDR3 DNA: TGTGCCAGCAGCTTTTCCCTCCAGGGCACTGAAGCTTTCTTT. This encodes CASSFSLQGTEAFF. The V gene is TRBV11-2, the J gene TRBJ1-1; D perhaps matches TRBD1 (5 bases). Germline values: CDR1 SGHAT, CDR2 FQNNGV. The CDR3 runs 14 residues. V was shortened by 3 bases and J by 4 bases, with 12 bases between the two germline ends.

This clonotype was found many times. The genes are TRBV7-2 and TRBJ2-5; TRBD1 aligns across 8 bases. The junction had 6 bases not matched to a gene; V was cut back by 1 base and J by 5 bases. Germline CDR1 is SGHTA and CDR2 is FQGNSA. The CDR3 length is 15 residues. The CDR3 DNA follows: TGTGCCAGCAGCTTAGGGACAGGGTGGGGGGAGACCCAGTACTTC. Protein sequence: CASSLGTGWGETQYF.

The chain links TRBV6-2 or TRBV6-3 to TRBJ2-3, with D possibly TRBD2 on 6 matching bases. The V and J ends lost 4 bases and 6 bases respectively, with 17 bases between them. CDR3 length: 15 residues. Germline V CDR1 and CDR2: MNHEY, SVGEGT. CDR3 nucleotide sequence: TGTGCCAGCAGTTTTTCGGGAGTTTTCTCGGATACGCAGTATTTT. Translation: CASSFSGVFSDTQYF.

The V gene is TRBV20-1, the J gene TRBJ1-1; D not resolved. Germline CDR1 is DFQATT and CDR2 is SNEGSKA (reference sequence). With 1 base removed from V and 1 base from J, the gap between germline ends came to 7 bases. There are 13 residues in the CDR3. CDR3 residues: CSARVLENTEAFF. CDR3 nucleotides: TGCAGTGCTAGAGTCCTGGAGAACACTGAAGCTTTCTTT.

This clonotype was picked up a small number of times. CDR3 sequence (DNA): TGCAGTGCTAGAATCCTGGAAAACATTCAGTACTTC. This encodes CSARILENIQYF. The J gene is TRBJ2-4, the V gene TRBV20-1; D gene ambiguous. V lost 2 bases to trimming and J lost 5 bases, with 7 bases between them. The CDR3 spans 12 residues. CDR1 and CDR2 (germline): DFQATT, SNEGSKA (reference sequence).

J is TRBJ1-2 and V is TRBV5-5; D not certain. This CDR3 spans 10 amino acids. Germline V gives CDR1 SGHKS, CDR2 YYEKEE (reference sequence). V was trimmed by 7 bases and J by 6 bases, leaving 7 bases between them. The DNA for the CDR3 is TGTGCCAGCGGGAGGGATGGCTACACCTTC. Protein sequence: CASGRDGYTF.

V and J are TRBV7-2 and TRBJ2-1; 9 positions match TRBD2. The CDR3 is made up of 16 amino acids. Losses at the gene ends were 5 bases for V and 0 bases for J; bases not matched to a gene: 5. Germline CDR1 reads SGHTA; CDR2 reads FQGNSA. The CDR3 sequence is CASSRNSGSSYNEQFF. The CDR3 DNA reads as TGTGCCAGCAGCCGTAATAGCGGGAGCTCCTACAATGAGCAGTTCTTC.

The CDR3 nucleotides are TGTGCCAGTAGTATGACGGTGAGACAGGGTGGAAGGAACACTGAAGCTTTCTTT. Translating it yields CASSMTVRQGGRNTEAFF. The chain joins TRBV19 to TRBJ1-1; 7 nucleotides match TRBD1. With 3 bases clipped from V and 1 base from J, the junction kept 14 bases outside the gene matches. There are 18 residues in the CDR3. Germline V lookup: CDR1 LNHDA, CDR2 SQIVND (reference sequence).

This clonotype was counted only a few times. This sequence joins TRBV7-2 and TRBJ1-1; 11 nucleotides agree with TRBD1. Losses at the gene ends were 5 bases for V and 3 bases for J; bases not matched to a gene: 5. This CDR3 contains 15 residues. Per the germline V gene, CDR1 is SGHTA and CDR2 is FQGNSA. CDR3 bases: TGTGCCAGCAGCGGGAGGGACAGGGGGTACACTGAAGCTTTCTTT. As protein: CASSGRDRGYTEAFF.

This clonotype was observed a few times. The rearrangement links TRBV5-4 to TRBJ2-5; TRBD1 might be the D (6 bases). The CDR3 has 14 residues. Per germline, CDR1 SGHNT and CDR2 YYREEE (reference sequence). Trimming cost V 4 bases and J 5 bases, with 15 bases left between them. Written as DNA, the CDR3 is TGTGCCAGCAGCGCCCAGGGGATCAAGGAGACCCAGTACTTC. Translated: CASSAQGIKETQYF.

This clonotype was detected ten times or more. The junction does not match germline at one end; this may be a read error. The rearrangement joins TRBV5-1 to TRBJ1-2; possibly TRBD1 for D (6 bases). Per the germline V gene, CDR1 is SGHRS and CDR2 is YFSETQ. The CDR3 is made up of 12 amino acids. This CDR3 is CASSDGGQIVAF. DNA for the CDR3: TGCGCCAGCAGCGATGGAGGACAGATCGTAGCCTTC.